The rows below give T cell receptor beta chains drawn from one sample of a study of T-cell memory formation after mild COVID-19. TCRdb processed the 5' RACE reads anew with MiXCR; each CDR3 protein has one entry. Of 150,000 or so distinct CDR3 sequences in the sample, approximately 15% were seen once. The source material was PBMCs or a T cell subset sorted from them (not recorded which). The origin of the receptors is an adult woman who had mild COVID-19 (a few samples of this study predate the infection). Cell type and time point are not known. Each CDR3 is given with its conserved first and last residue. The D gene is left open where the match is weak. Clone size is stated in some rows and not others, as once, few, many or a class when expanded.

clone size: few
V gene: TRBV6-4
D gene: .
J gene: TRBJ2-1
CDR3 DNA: TGTGCCAGCAGTGACTCTGGCAGGGGAAATGAGCAGTTCTTC
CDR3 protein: CASSDSGRGNEQFF

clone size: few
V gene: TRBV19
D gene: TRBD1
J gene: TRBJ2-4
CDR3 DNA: TGTGCCAGTAGCAAGGGACAGGGGGGAAACATTCAGTACTTC
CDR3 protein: CASSKGQGGNIQYF

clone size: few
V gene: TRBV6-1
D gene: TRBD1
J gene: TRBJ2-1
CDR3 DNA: TGTGCCAGCATGTCGACAGGGGGTACCTACAATGAGCAGTTCTTC
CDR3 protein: CASMSTGGTYNEQFF

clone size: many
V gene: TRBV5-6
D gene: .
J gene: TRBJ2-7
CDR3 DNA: TGTGCCAGCAGCTCCGGAGCCTACGAGCAGTACTTC
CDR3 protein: CASSSGAYEQYF

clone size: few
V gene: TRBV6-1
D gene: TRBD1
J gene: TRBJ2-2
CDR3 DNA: TGTGCCAGCAGTCTAACAGGGGACCCACCCGGGGAGCTGTTTTTT
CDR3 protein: CASSLTGDPPGELFF

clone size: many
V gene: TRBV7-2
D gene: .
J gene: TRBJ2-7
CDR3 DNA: TGTGCCAGCAGCTTAGATCTTAGGGGCTACGGGGGGCAGTACTTC
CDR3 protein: CASSLDLRGYGGQYF

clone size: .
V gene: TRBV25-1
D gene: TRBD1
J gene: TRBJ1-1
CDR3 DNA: TGTGCCAGCAGCGACAGCCGACCGGGACAGGGATACAGAAACACTGAAGCTTTCTTT
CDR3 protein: CASSDSRPGQGYRNTEAFF

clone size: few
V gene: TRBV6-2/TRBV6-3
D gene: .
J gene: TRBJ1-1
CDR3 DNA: TGTGCCAGCAGTTACGGTAGGCTGTGGAACACTGAAGCTTTCTTT
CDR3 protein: CASSYGRLWNTEAFF

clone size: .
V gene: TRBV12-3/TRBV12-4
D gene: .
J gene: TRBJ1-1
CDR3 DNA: TGTGCCAGCAGACTTACAGGGGAAGCTTTCTTT
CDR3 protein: CASRLTGEAFF

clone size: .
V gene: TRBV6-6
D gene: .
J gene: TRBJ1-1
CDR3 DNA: TGTGCCAGCATTCCTCGAGGGGGCACTGAAGCTTTCTTT
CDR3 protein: CASIPRGGTEAFF

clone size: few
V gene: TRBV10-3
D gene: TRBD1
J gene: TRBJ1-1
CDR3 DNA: TGTGCCACCGCAGGGACAGAGAACACTGAAGCTTTCTTT
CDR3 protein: CATAGTENTEAFF

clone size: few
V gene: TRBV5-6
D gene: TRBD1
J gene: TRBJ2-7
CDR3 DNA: TGTGCCAGCAGCTCGTCCCGGACAGGGTGGAACGAGCAGTACTTC
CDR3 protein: CASSSSRTGWNEQYF

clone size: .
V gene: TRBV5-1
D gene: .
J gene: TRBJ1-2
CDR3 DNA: TGCGCCAGCAGCTTGGAATGGGGAGGCTATGGCTACACCTTC
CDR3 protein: CASSLEWGGYGYTF

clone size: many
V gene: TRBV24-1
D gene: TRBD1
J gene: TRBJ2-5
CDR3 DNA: TGTGCCACCAGTGGACAGGGGGCAGTGGAAGAGACCCAGTACTTC
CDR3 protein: CATSGQGAVEETQYF

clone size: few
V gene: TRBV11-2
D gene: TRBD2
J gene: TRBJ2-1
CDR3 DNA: TGTGCCAGCAGCCTGGGACTAGCTAGCGAGCAGTTCTTC
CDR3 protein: CASSLGLASEQFF

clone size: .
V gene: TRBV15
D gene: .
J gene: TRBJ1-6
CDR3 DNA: TGTGCCACCAGCAGAGACGAAGGCAATTCACCCCTCCACTTT
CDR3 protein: CATSRDEGNSPLHF

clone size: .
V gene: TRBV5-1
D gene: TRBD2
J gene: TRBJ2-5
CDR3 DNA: TGCGCCAGCTCCACCTCTAGCGGGGTTGATGAGACCCAGTACTTC
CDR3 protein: CASSTSSGVDETQYF

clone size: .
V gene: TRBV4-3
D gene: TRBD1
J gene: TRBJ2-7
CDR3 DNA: TGCGCCAGCAGCCAGGACAGGTTCTACGAGCAGTACTTC
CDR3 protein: CASSQDRFYEQYF

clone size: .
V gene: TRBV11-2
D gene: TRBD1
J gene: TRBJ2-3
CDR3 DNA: TGTGCCAGCAGCTTAAGGACAGGGATTGTAGATACGCAGTATTTT
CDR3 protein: CASSLRTGIVDTQYF

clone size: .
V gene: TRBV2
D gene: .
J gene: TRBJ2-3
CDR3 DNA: TGTGCCAGCAGGGTACAGGGATGGGCAGATACGCAGTATTTT
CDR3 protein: CASRVQGWADTQYF

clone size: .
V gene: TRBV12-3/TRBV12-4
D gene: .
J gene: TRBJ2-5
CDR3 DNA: TGTGCCAGCAGGAACCGGGGACAAGAGACCCAGTACTTC
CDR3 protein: CASRNRGQETQYF

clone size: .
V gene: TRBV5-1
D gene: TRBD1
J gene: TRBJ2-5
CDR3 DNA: TGCGCCAGCAGCTTGGCCGGACAGGGCTGGGAGACCCAGTACTTC
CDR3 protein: CASSLAGQGWETQYF

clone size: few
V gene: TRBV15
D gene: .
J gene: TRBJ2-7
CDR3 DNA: TGTGCCACCAGCAGAGATAGGGTTTCCTACGAGCAGTACTTC
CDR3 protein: CATSRDRVSYEQYF

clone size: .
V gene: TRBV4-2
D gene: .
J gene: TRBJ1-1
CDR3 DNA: TGTGCCAGCAGCCAAGATCTGTACCAAAACACTGAAGCTTTCTTT
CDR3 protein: CASSQDLYQNTEAFF

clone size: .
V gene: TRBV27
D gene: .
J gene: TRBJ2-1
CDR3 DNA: TGTGCCAGCAAGGGAGGAACGTGGAGAAGTAATGAGCAGTTCTTC
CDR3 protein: CASKGGTWRSNEQFF

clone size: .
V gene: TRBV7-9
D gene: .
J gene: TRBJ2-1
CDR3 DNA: TGTGCCAGCAGCGTCTCGCCGGGACTCCGGCCCGACAATGAGCAGTTCTTC
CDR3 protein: CASSVSPGLRPDNEQFF

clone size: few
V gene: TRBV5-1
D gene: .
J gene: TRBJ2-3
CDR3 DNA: TGCGCCAGCAGCTTTAGAGTAGCGGGCACAGATACGCAGTATTTT
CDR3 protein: CASSFRVAGTDTQYF

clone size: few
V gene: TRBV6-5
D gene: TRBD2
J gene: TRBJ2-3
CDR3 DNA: TGTGCCAGCAGTTGGAGGACTAGCGGGAGGGCCGAGGGAGATACGCAGTATTTT
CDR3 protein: CASSWRTSGRAEGDTQYF

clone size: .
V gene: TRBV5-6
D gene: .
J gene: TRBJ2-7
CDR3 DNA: TGTGCCAGCAGCCACGGGAGTGAACACCACGAGCAGTACTTC
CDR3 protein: CASSHGSEHHEQYF

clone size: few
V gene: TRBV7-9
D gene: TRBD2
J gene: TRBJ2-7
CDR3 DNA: TGTGCCAGCAGCGCGACCGGGACTAGCGGGTTTAGGGTTTACGAGCAGTACTTC
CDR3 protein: CASSATGTSGFRVYEQYF

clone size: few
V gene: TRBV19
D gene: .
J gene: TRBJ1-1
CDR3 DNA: TGTGCCAGTCGTCCCCCGTGGCGGGGGGTGAACACTGAAGCTTTCTTT
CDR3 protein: CASRPPWRGVNTEAFF

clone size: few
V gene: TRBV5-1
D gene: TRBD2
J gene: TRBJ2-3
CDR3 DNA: TGCGCCAGCAGCCCGGCCCTCTCCAGCGGGGGGATGGATACGCAGTATTTT
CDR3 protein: CASSPALSSGGMDTQYF

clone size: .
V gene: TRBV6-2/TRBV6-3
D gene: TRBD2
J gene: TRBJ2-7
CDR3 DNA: TGTGCCAGCAGTTACTCAGGACTAGCGGACTACGAGCAGTACTTC
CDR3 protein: CASSYSGLADYEQYF

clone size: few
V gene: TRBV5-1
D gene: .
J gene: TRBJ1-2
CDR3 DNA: TGCGCCAGCAGCTTGGCAGAGATGGGCTATGGCTACACCTTC
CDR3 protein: CASSLAEMGYGYTF

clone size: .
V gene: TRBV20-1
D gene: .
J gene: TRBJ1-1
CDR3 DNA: TGCAGTGCGAAAACCCCTCCCACTGAAGCTTTCTTT
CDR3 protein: CSAKTPPTEAFF

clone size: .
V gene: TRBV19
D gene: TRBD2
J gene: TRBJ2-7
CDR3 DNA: TGTGCCAGTAGTATAGCGGGAGGAGTACCCTACGAGCAGTACTTC
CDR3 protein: CASSIAGGVPYEQYF

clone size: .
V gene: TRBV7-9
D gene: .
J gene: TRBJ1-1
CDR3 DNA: TGTGCCAGCAGCTCCCTCGGTGGGGGGACTGAAGCTTTCTTT
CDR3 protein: CASSSLGGGTEAFF

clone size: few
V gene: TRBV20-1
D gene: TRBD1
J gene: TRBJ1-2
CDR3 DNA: TGCAGTGCTAGTGTCCAGGGGGGGCAAATTTACTATGGCTACACCTTC
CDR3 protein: CSASVQGGQIYYGYTF

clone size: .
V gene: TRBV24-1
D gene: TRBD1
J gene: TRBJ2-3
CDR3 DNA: TGTGCCACCGCCGACAGGGCGGGCACAGATACGCAGTATTTT
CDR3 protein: CATADRAGTDTQYF

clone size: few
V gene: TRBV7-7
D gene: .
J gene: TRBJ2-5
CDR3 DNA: TGTGCCAGCAGCTTGACCCCAGGGATGGAAGAGACCCAGTACTTC
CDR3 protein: CASSLTPGMEETQYF

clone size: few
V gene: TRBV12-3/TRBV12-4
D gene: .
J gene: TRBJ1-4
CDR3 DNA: TGTGCCAGCAGTTTAGGAGAAAAACTGTTTTTT
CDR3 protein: CASSLGEKLFF

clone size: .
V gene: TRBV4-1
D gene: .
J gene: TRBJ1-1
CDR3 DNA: TGCGCCAGCAGCCAAGATGAAAAGGGCGGGGATAACACTGAAGTTTTCTTT
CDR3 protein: CASSQDEKGGDNTEVFF

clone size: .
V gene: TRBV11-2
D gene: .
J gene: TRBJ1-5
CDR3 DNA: TGTGCCAGCAGCTTGACAGGAGAAGTTAGCAATCAGCCCCAGCATTTT
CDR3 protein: CASSLTGEVSNQPQHF

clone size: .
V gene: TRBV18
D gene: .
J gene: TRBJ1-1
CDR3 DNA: TGTGCCAGCTCACCAAGGCAGGAGAACACTGAAGCTTTCTTT
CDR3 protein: CASSPRQENTEAFF

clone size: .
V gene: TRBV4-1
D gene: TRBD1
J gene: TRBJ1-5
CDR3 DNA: TGCGCCAGCAGCCCTCGCGACAGGGGTTGGGATCAGCCCCAGCATTTT
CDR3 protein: CASSPRDRGWDQPQHF

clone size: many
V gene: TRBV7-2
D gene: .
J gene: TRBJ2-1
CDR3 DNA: TGTGCCAGCAGTTCACAGGGTTATGAGCAGTTCTTC
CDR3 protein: CASSSQGYEQFF

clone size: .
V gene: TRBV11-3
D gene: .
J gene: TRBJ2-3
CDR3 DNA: TGTGCCAGCAGCTCAGGACTAGATACGCAGTATTTT
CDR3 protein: CASSSGLDTQYF